This T cell receptor (beta chain) was profiled in a study of OX40 agonist ivuxolimab in advanced cancers. TCRdb keeps only in-frame clones here, not all; method: immunoSEQ multiplex PCR. The sample contains 70,000 to 95,000 clones, roughly 80% of which appear only once. The CDR3 length is 16 residues. Germline V gives CDR1 LNHDA, CDR2 SQIVND (reference sequence). V was pared by 4 bases and J by 0 bases, with 5 bases of the junction left unmatched. Turning to this clone: Antigen specificity is unknown.

Study observations and caveats: Clonal expansion by week 6 occurred in CD4+ and CD8+ blood T cells (at 0.1 to 3.0 mg/kg).

The chain couples TRBV19 to TRBJ1-5, with TRBD1 matching 8 bases. The sample in question was CD4+ or CD8+ T cells sorted from blood, obtained in a trial of the OX40 agonist ivuxolimab. The clonotype originates from an adult with an advanced solid tumor such as melanoma, head and neck, liver or kidney cancer. The CDR3 loop is CASSTDRGYSNQPQHF. The CDR3 DNA reads as TGTGCCAGTAGTACCGACAGGGGATATAGCAATCAGCCCCAGCATTTT.